This entry lists 5 T cell receptor beta chains sequenced from one sample in a study of T cells after yellow fever vaccination. TCRdb re-derived calls from the 5' RACE reads in MiXCR, one entry per CDR3 protein. The repertoire holds 250,000 to 400,000 distinct CDR3 sequences, with around 4.4% as singletons. Sample: PBMCs, taken 15 days after the yellow fever booster vaccination. Receptor source: a man between 18 and 29 years old who received the YFV17D yellow fever vaccine.

This clonotype was observed a handful of times. A read error may produce the germline difference seen at one junction end. The V call is TRBV7-7, the J call TRBJ2-2; D is unresolved. The CDR3 length is 15 residues. Germline CDR1 is SSHAT and CDR2 is FNYEAQ (reference sequence). The CDR3 here is CASSPAGQNTGELFF. Written as DNA, the CDR3 is TGTGCTAGCAGCCCCGCCGGGCAGAACACCGGGGAGCTGTTTTTT. The whole variable domain, filled in from reference TRBV7-7 and TRBJ2-2, reads GAGVSQSPRYKVTKRGQDVTLRCDPISSHATLYWYQQALGQGPEFLTYFNYEAQPDKSGLPSDRFSAERPEGSISTLTIQRTEQRDSAMYRCASSPAGQNTGELFFGEGSRLTVL.

This clonotype was seen only a few times. The V gene is TRBV15, the J gene TRBJ2-3; tentative D call: TRBD2 (6 bases). V was cut by 4 bases and J by 1 base, with 12 bases left in between. The CDR3 loop spans 15 amino acids. Germline V lookup: CDR1 LNHNV, CDR2 YYDKDF (reference sequence). CDR3 protein: CATSKEAGRTDTQYF. DNA for the CDR3: TGTGCCACCAGCAAGGAGGCGGGGCGCACAGATACGCAGTATTTT.

The V call is TRBV11-2, the J call TRBJ2-2, with D tentatively TRBD1 or TRBD2 (5 bases each). Germline CDR1 and CDR2: SGHAT and FQNNGV. Trimming left V 3 bases short and J 3 bases short, with 17 bases between. The CDR3 spans 17 residues. In DNA form, the CDR3 reads TGTGCCAGCAGCTTTTCCTTGGGGGAGTCGGACACCGGGGAGCTGTTTTTT. Its translation: CASSFSLGESDTGELFF.

At least ten counts were recorded for this clonotype. Here the CDR3 DNA reads TGTGCCACCAGTTTGTCCGGGGTCCATAACACCGGGGAGCTGTTTTTT. Amino acid sequence: CATSLSGVHNTGELFF. The chain combines TRBV24-1 with TRBJ2-2; a possible D gene is TRBD2 (5 bases). Deletions cut 6 bases from V and 2 bases from J, with 15 bases between. Germline assignment: CDR1 KGHDR and CDR2 SFDVKD. The length of the CDR3 is 16 residues.

This clonotype was counted many times. The chain joins TRBV20-1 to TRBJ2-1; D is perhaps TRBD2 (5 bases). The germline V gene encodes CDR1 DFQATT and CDR2 SNEGSKA (reference sequence). The CDR3 is 14 amino acids. V was clipped by 6 bases and J by 7 bases, with 19 bases between them. The CDR3 DNA sequence: TGCAGTGCCCAAACTAGTTACCTGGGGAATGAGCAGTTCTTC. Its translation: CSAQTSYLGNEQFF.